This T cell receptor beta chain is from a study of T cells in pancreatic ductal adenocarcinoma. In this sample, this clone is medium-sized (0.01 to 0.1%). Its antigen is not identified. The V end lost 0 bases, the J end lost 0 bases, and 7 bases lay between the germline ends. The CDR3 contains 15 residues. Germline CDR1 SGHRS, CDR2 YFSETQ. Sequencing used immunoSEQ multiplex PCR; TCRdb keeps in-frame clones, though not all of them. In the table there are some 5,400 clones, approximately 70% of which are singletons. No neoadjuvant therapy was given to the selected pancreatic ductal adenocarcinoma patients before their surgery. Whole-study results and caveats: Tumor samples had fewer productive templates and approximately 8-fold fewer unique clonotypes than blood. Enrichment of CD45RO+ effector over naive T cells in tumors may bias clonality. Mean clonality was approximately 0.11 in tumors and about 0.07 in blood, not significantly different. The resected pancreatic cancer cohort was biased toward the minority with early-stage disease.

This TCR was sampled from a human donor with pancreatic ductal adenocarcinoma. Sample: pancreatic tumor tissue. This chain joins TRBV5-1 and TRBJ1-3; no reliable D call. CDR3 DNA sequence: TGCGCCAGCAGCTTGGGCGGCACCTCTGGAAACACCATATATTTT. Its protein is CASSLGGTSGNTIYF.